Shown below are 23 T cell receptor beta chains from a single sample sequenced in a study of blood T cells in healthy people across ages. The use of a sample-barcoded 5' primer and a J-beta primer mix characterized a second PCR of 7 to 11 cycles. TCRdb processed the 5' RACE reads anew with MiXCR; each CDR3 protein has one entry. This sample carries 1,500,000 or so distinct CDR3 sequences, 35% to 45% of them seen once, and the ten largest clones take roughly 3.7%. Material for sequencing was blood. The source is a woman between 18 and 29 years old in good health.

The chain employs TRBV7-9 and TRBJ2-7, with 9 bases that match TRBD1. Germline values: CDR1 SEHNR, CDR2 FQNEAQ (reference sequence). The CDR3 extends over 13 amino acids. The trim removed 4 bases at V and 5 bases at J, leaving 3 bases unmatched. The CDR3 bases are TGTGCCAGCAGCTACGGACAGGGGAACGAGCAGTACTTC. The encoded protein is CASSYGQGNEQYF.

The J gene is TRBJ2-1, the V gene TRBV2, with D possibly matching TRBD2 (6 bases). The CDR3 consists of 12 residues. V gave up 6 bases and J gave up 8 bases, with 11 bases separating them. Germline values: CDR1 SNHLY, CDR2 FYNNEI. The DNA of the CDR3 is TGTGCCAGCAGAGAGACTAGTGATGAGCAGTTCTTC. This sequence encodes CASRETSDEQFF. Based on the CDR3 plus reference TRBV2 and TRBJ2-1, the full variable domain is EPEVTQTPSHQVTQMGQEVILRCVPISNHLYFYWYRQILGQKVEFLVSFYNNEISEKSEIFDDQFSVERPDGSNFTLKIRSTKLEDSAMYFCASRETSDEQFFGPGTRLTVL.

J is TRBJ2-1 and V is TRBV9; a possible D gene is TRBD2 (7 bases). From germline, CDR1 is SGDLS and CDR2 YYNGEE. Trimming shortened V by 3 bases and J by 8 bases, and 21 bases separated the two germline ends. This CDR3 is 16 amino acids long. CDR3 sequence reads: CASSGVRGGLVYEQFF. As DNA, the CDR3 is TGTGCCAGCAGCGGGGTCAGGGGAGGGCTTGTCTATGAGCAGTTCTTC.

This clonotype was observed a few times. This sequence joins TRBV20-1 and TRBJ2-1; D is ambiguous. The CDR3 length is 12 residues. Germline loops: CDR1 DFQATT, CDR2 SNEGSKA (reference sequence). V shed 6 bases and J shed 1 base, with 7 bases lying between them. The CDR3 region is CSASESYNEQFF. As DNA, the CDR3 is TGCAGTGCGAGTGAATCCTACAATGAGCAGTTCTTC.

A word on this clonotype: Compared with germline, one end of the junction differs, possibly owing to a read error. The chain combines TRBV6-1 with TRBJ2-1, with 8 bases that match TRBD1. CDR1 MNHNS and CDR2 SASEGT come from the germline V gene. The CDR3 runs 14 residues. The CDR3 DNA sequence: TGTGCCAGCAGCCCGACAGGGGTTGGCAATGAGCGGTTCTTC. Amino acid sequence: CASSPTGVGNERFF.

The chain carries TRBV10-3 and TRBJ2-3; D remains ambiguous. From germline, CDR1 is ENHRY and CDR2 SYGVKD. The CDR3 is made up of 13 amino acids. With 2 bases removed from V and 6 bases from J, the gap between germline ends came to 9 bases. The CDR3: CAISETALDTQYF. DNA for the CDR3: TGTGCCATCAGTGAGACAGCGTTGGATACGCAGTATTTT.

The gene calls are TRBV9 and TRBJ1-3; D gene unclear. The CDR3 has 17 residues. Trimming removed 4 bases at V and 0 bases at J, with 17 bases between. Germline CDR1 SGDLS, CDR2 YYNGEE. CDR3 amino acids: CASSPRSDAYSGNTIYF. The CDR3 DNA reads TGTGCCAGCAGCCCCCGATCAGACGCATACTCTGGAAACACCATATATTTT.

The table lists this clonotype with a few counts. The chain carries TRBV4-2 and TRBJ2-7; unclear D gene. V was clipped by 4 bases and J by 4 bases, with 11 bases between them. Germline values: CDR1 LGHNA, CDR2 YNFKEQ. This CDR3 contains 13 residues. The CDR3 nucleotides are TGTGCCAGCAGCCCAATTGACTCTTACGAGCAGTACTTC. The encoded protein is CASSPIDSYEQYF.

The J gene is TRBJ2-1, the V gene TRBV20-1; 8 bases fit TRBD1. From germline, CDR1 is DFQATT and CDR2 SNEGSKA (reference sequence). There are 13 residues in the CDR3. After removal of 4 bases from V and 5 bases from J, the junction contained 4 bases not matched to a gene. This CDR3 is CSAISGGHNEQFF. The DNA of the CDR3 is TGCAGTGCTATCTCAGGGGGCCACAATGAGCAGTTCTTC.

As DNA, the CDR3 is TGCGCCAGCAGCTCAAAGTCCTGGGACAGGGACACGAGGCGAAGTTACAATGAGCAGTTCTTC. Encoded protein: CASSSKSWDRDTRRSYNEQFF. V gene TRBV5-1 combines with J gene TRBJ2-1; 9 bases align to TRBD1. The length of the CDR3 is 21 residues. J was trimmed by 4 bases and V by 3 bases; bases with no gene match: 23. The germline gives CDR1 SGHRS, CDR2 YFSETQ.

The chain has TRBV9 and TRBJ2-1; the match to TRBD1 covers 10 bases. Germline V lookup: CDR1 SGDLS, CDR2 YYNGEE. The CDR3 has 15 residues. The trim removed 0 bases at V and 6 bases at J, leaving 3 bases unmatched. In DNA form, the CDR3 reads TGTGCCAGCAGCGTAGACGGGACAGGGGCCAATGAGCAGTTCTTC. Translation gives CASSVDGTGANEQFF.

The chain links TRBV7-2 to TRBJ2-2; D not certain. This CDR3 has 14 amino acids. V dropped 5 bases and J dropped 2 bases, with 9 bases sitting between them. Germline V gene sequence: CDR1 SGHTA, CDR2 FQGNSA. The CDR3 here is CASSVRHNTGELFF. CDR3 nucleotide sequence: TGTGCCAGCAGCGTCCGACATAACACCGGGGAGCTGTTTTTT.

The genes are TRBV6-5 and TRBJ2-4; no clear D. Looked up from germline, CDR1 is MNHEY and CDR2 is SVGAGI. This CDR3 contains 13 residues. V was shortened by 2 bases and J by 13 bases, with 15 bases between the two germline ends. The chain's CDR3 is CASSYDVGSRQYF. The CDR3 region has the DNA TGTGCCAGCAGTTACGATGTGGGCTCGCGGCAGTACTTC.

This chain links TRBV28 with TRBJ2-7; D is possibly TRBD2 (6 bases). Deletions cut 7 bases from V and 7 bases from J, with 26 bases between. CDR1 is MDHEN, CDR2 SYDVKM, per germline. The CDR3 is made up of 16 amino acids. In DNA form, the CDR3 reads TGTGCCAGCAATGATCCCGGAGGGAGGTTTGGCAATGAGCAGTACTTC. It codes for CASNDPGGRFGNEQYF.

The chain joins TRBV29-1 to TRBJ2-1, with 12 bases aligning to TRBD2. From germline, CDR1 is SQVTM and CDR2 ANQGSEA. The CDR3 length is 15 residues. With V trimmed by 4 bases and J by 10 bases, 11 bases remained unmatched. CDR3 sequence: CSVVPTSGRTYEQFF. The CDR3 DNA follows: TGCAGCGTTGTTCCAACTAGCGGGAGGACCTACGAGCAGTTCTTC.

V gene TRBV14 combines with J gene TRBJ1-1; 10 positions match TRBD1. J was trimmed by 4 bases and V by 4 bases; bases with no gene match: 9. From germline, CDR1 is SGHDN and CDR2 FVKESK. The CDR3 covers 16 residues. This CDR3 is CASSPPPGQGPTEAFF. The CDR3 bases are TGTGCCAGCAGCCCCCCTCCGGGACAGGGGCCCACTGAAGCTTTCTTT.

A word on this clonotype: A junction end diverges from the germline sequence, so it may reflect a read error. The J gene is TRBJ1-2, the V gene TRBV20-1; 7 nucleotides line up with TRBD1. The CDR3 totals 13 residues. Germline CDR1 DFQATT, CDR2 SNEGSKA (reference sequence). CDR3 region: CSAFTGEEYGHTF. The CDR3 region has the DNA TGCAGTGCTTTCACAGGGGAGGAATATGGCCACACCTTC.

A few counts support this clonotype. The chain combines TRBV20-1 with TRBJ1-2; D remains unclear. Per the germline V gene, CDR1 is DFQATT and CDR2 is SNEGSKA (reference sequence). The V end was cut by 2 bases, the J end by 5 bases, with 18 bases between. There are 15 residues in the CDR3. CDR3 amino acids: CSARSRSVGFYGYTF. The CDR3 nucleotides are TGCAGTGCTAGAAGTCGGTCTGTAGGGTTTTATGGCTACACCTTC.

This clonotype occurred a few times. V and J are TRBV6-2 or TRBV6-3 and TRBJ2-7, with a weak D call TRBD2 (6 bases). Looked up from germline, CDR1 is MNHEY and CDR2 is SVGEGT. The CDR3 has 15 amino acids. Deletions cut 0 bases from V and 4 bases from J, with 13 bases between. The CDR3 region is CASSYSKSGAYEQYF. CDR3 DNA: TGTGCCAGCAGTTACTCGAAATCGGGAGCATACGAGCAGTACTTC.

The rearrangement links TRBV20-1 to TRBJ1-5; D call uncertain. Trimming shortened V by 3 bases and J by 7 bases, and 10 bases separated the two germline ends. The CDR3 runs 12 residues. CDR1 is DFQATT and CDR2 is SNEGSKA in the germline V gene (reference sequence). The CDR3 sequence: CSARSAKQPQHF. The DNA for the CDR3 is TGCAGTGCTAGGTCGGCAAAACAGCCCCAGCATTTT.

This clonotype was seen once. CDR3 sequence (DNA): TGTGCCAGCAGCTTAGGCCTAGCGGGAGAAGGAACCTTCTACGAGCAGTACTTC. This gives the protein CASSLGLAGEGTFYEQYF. The chain is built from TRBV7-8 and TRBJ2-7, with 10 bases matching TRBD2. This CDR3 is built from 18 residues. CDR1 is SGHVS, CDR2 FQNEAQ, per germline. V lost 1 base, J lost 3 bases, and 12 bases stayed unmatched. Together with reference TRBV7-8 and TRBJ2-7, the CDR3 gives the full variable domain: GAGVSQSPRYKVAKRGQDVALRCDPISGHVSLFWYQQALGQGPEFLTYFQNEAQLDKSGLPSDRFFAERPEGSVSTLKIQRTQQEDSAVYLCASSLGLAGEGTFYEQYFGPGTRLTVT.

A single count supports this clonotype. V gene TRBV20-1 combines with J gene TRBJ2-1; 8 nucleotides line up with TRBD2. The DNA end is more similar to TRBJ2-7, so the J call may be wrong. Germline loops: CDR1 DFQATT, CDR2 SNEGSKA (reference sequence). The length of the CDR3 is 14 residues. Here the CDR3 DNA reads TGCAGTGCTAGGGGAGCGGGGGCCTACAATGAGCAGTACTTC. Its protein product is CSARGAGAYNEQYF.

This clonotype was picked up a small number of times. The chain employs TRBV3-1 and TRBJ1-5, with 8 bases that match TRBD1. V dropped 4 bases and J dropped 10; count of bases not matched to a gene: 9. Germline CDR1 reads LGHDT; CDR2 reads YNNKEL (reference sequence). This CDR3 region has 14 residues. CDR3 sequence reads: CASSPGQGISPQHF. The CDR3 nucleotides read TGTGCCAGCAGCCCCGGACAGGGAATCAGCCCCCAGCATTTT.